These 29 T cell receptor beta chains originate from one sample sequenced in a study of T cells in localized non-small cell lung cancer. The assay was immunoSEQ multiplex PCR, and TCRdb's table has in-frame clones only and misses some. Among about 52,000 clones listed, about 88% were seen once. The specimen comprised PBMCs, sampled before any cancer treatment. Every receptor here comes from a female donor with stage II lung adenocarcinoma.

This chain connects TRBV7-3 to TRBJ2-2, with D unclear. The length of the CDR3 is 13 residues. Germline V gene lookup returns CDR1 SGHTA and CDR2 FQGTGA. V was clipped by 4 bases and J by 3 bases, with 6 bases between them. The CDR3 sequence is CASSYQDTGELFF. CDR3 nucleotide sequence: TGTGCCAGCAGCTACCAGGACACCGGGGAGCTGTTTTTT.

The J gene is TRBJ2-7, the V gene TRBV10-3, with TRBD1 identical over 9 bases. The junction had 2 bases not matched to a gene; V was cut back by 6 bases and J by 2 bases. Germline lookup yields CDR1 ENHRY and CDR2 SYGVKD. The CDR3 is made up of 13 amino acids. CDR3 in DNA: TGTGCCATCAGGGACAGGGGAACCTACGAGCAGTACTTC. Protein sequence: CAIRDRGTYEQYF.

This sequence joins TRBV9 and TRBJ1-6; possible D gene TRBD1, 6 bases. Looked up from germline, CDR1 is SGDLS and CDR2 is YYNGEE. The CDR3 is 16 residues long. Trimming removed 4 bases at V and 5 bases at J, with 16 bases between. DNA for the CDR3: TGTGCCAGCAGCCTTCGGGCTGGGGGCAATAATTCACCCCTCCACTTT. This codes for CASSLRAGGNNSPLHF.

J is TRBJ1-4 and V is TRBV30; TRBD1 is a possible D gene (5 bases). The CDR3 is made up of 13 amino acids. V lost 2 bases, J lost 3 bases, and 7 bases lay in between. CDR1 is GTSNPN, CDR2 SVGIG, per germline (reference sequence). CDR3 sequence (DNA): TGTGCCTGGAGTCGAGGGGCTAATGAAAAACTGTTTTTT. As protein: CAWSRGANEKLFF.

The chain links TRBV5-6 to TRBJ2-5; D possibly corresponds to TRBD1 (6 bases). Germline V CDR1 and CDR2: SGHDT, YYEEEE. The V and J ends lost 5 bases and 1 base respectively, with 12 bases between them. CDR3 length: 14 residues. The DNA of the CDR3 is TGTGCCAGCAGGCCAGGGGTGAGCCAAGAGACCCAGTACTTC. It encodes CASRPGVSQETQYF.

In its sample, this clone was seen once. This chain joins TRBV27 and TRBJ1-2, with 8 positions matching TRBD1. The length of the CDR3 is 15 residues. V trimming: 2 bases; J trimming: 8 bases; junction bases outside the gene matches: 10. Germline assignment: CDR1 MNHEY and CDR2 SMNVEV (reference sequence). The chain's CDR3 is CASSLKAQGALGYTF. In DNA form, the CDR3 reads TGTGCCAGCAGTTTAAAAGCCCAGGGGGCGCTCGGCTACACCTTC.

This sequence joins TRBV18 and TRBJ1-1; D is perhaps TRBD1 (5 bases). CDR1 and CDR2 (germline): KGHSH, LQKENI. CDR3 length equals 14 residues. V was cut by 3 bases and J by 1 base, with 9 bases left in between. The CDR3 sequence: CASSPTDPNTEAFF. CDR3 DNA sequence: TGTGCCAGCTCACCGACAGATCCGAACACTGAAGCTTTCTTT.

The chain employs TRBV25-1 and TRBJ1-2; D is possibly TRBD1 (6 bases). This CDR3 spans 14 amino acids. V was clipped by 3 bases and J by 1 base, with 9 bases between them. Looked up from germline, CDR1 is MGHDK and CDR2 is SYGVNS. The CDR3 DNA is TGTGCCAGCAGTGAGGACAGTATTAACTATGGCTACACCTTC. This gives the protein CASSEDSINYGYTF.

V usage is TRBV14 and J usage is TRBJ1-6; D gene ambiguous. V was cut by 7 bases and J by 5 bases, with 9 bases left in between. Germline-derived CDR1 and CDR2 are SGHDN and FVKESK. The CDR3 covers 13 residues. The CDR3 spells CASNRLDNSPLHF. DNA for the CDR3: TGTGCCAGCAACCGCCTGGATAATTCACCCCTCCACTTT.

The chain employs TRBV2 and TRBJ2-2; the D gene is possibly TRBD2 (6 bases). The CDR3 runs to 15 residues. Germline CDR1 SNHLY, CDR2 FYNNEI. Trimming took 8 bases from V and 3 from J, leaving 16 bases between them. As DNA, the CDR3 is TGTGCCAGCGGAGGGCAGGGAAGGGACACCGGGGAGCTGTTTTTT. The encoded protein is CASGGQGRDTGELFF.

The chain links TRBV5-6 to TRBJ2-3; D ambiguous. Germline-derived CDR1 and CDR2 are SGHDT and YYEEEE. Trimming stripped 0 bases from V and 4 bases from J, with 6 bases between. This CDR3 contains 13 residues. The CDR3 DNA reads as TGTGCCAGCAGCTTGGCCGGGTCAGATACGCAGTATTTT. Residues: CASSLAGSDTQYF.

This chain links TRBV5-4 with TRBJ2-7; TRBD1 might be the D (6 bases). The CDR3 length is 14 residues. Germline lookup yields CDR1 SGHNT and CDR2 YYREEE (reference sequence). Trimming left V 6 bases short and J 0 bases short, with 13 bases between. This CDR3 is CASNPTGNSYEQYF. As DNA, the CDR3 is TGTGCCAGCAACCCGACAGGCAACTCCTACGAGCAGTACTTC.

In its sample, this clone was seen once. J is TRBJ2-7 and V is TRBV5-6; 9 bases match TRBD1. Trimming took 4 bases from V and 3 from J; bases not matched to a gene: 8. The CDR3 has 15 residues. The V gene's germline CDR1 is SGHDT and CDR2 YYEEEE. The CDR3 bases are TGTGCCAGCAGCGTTTACGGGGACAGGGTCTACGAGCAGTACTTC. It yields the protein CASSVYGDRVYEQYF.

CDR3 in amino acids: CASSLSAGFYNSPLHF. CDR3 coding DNA: TGTGCCAGCAGCTTATCGGCAGGGTTCTATAATTCACCCCTCCACTTT. This sequence joins TRBV7-8 and TRBJ1-6, with TRBD1 as a possible D gene (5 bases). The CDR3 has 16 amino acids. Trimming pared 2 bases from V and 3 bases from J, leaving 11 bases between. Germline CDR1 SGHVS, CDR2 FQNEAQ.

This clone was detected only once. The genes are TRBV7-2 and TRBJ1-6; D call uncertain. V dropped 1 base and J dropped 5 bases, with 12 bases sitting between them. Per the germline V gene, CDR1 is SGHTA and CDR2 is FQGNSA. The CDR3 loop spans 16 amino acids. The CDR3 region is CASSLESGSNNSPLHF. The CDR3 nucleotides read TGTGCCAGCAGCTTAGAGTCCGGCAGTAATAATTCACCCCTCCACTTT.

J is TRBJ1-5 and V is TRBV7-6, with 8 bases identical to TRBD1. The CDR3 has 15 residues. CDR1 and CDR2 from the germline V gene are SGHVS and FNYEAQ. The J segment lost 4 bases and the V segment lost 4 bases, leaving 6 bases of the junction unmatched. The CDR3 spells CASSSGTGRNQPQHF. In DNA, the CDR3 is TGTGCCAGCAGCTCTGGGACAGGAAGGAATCAGCCCCAGCATTTT.

The J gene is TRBJ1-1, the V gene TRBV19; D unclear. Trimming took off 4 bases at V and 0 bases at J, with 15 bases between the two ends. Germline CDR1 is LNHDA and CDR2 is SQIVND (reference sequence). This CDR3 region has 16 residues. CDR3 amino acids: CASSSPQTWVNTEAFF. The CDR3, as DNA: TGTGCCAGTAGTAGCCCCCAGACGTGGGTGAACACTGAAGCTTTCTTT.

The genes are TRBV4-1 and TRBJ2-7; 9 positions match TRBD1. The germline CDR1 and CDR2 sequences are MGHRA and YSYEKL. The CDR3 is 17 amino acids. The junction had 13 bases not matched to a gene; V was cut back by 1 base and J by 6 bases. The CDR3 protein is CASSQVVPGTGSAEQYF. The CDR3 bases are TGCGCCAGCAGCCAAGTGGTCCCCGGGACAGGGAGCGCCGAGCAGTACTTC.

V is TRBV5-6 and J is TRBJ2-5; D gene uncertain. Germline lookup yields CDR1 SGHDT and CDR2 YYEEEE. CDR3 length: 15 amino acids. Trimming stripped 2 bases from V and 4 bases from J, with 15 bases between. As DNA, the CDR3 is TGTGCCAGCAGCTTAGAATCCGGCATCCGAGAGACCCAGTACTTC. It specifies CASSLESGIRETQYF. The full variable domain, in which reference TRBV5-6 and TRBJ2-5 provide the parts outside the CDR3, is DAGVTQSPTHLIKTRGQQVTLRCSPKSGHDTVSWYQQALGQGPQFIFQYYEEEERQRGNFPDRFSGHQFPNYSSELNVNALLLGDSALYLCASSLESGIRETQYFGPGTRLLVL.

This clone came up a few times. The V gene is TRBV19, the J gene TRBJ2-2, with a tentative D call TRBD1 (6 bases). The length of the CDR3 is 14 residues. CDR1 is LNHDA and CDR2 is SQIVND in the germline V gene (reference sequence). The CDR3 reads CATHRDTGTGELFF. The CDR3 DNA is TGTGCAACCCACAGGGACACAGGCACCGGGGAGCTGTTTTTT.

CDR3 protein: CASSPPANYGYTF. CDR3 nucleotide sequence: TGTGCCAGCAGTCCCCCAGCTAACTATGGCTACACCTTC. The chain combines TRBV28 with TRBJ1-2; D remains ambiguous. CDR1 and CDR2 from the germline V gene are MDHEN and SYDVKM. The CDR3 loop spans 13 amino acids. V lost 5 bases, J lost 0 bases, and 7 bases lay in between.

Remarks on this clone: Other nucleotide sequences from this sample produce the same CDR3. The J gene is TRBJ1-3, the V gene TRBV5-1; no firm D call. Germline lookup yields CDR1 SGHRS and CDR2 YFSETQ. The V and J ends lost 2 bases and 4 bases respectively, with 13 bases between them. The CDR3 is made up of 15 amino acids. The CDR3 coding sequence is TGCGCCAGCAGCTTAAATGGAGGAGGAGGAAACACCATATATTTT. Translated: CASSLNGGGGNTIYF.

This clone has a single count. This chain connects TRBV7-2 to TRBJ2-2; 11 positions match TRBD2. Germline loops: CDR1 SGHTA, CDR2 FQGNSA. V shed 6 bases and J 1 base; nucleotides not matched to a gene: 1. The CDR3 has 15 amino acids. DNA for the CDR3: TGTGCCAGCAGTCTAGCGGGGGGGAACACCGGGGAGCTGTTTTTT. Translating gives CASSLAGGNTGELFF.

This clone was seen a single time. The chain combines TRBV5-4 with TRBJ2-5, with 10 bases aligning to TRBD2. Germline CDR1 is SGHNT and CDR2 is YYREEE (reference sequence). CDR3 length: 14 amino acids. The V gene end was trimmed by 1 base and the J gene end by 7 bases; junction bases not matched to a gene: 4. CDR3 coding DNA: TGTGCCAGCAGCTTGAGCGGGGGGGGTTGGACCCAGTACTTC. Its translation is CASSLSGGGWTQYF.

The chain employs TRBV6-5 and TRBJ2-5; 7 bases are shared with TRBD2. Germline V gene sequence: CDR1 MNHEY, CDR2 SVGAGI. CDR3 length: 13 amino acids. V shed 4 bases and J 14 bases; nucleotides not matched to a gene: 13. DNA for the CDR3: TGTGCCAGCAGTTGGAAGCGGGGAGGACCCCCCTACTTC. Amino acid sequence: CASSWKRGGPPYF.

The chain carries TRBV7-8 and TRBJ2-1; 8 bases are a match to TRBD2. CDR1 SGHVS and CDR2 FQNEAQ come from the germline V gene. J gave up 9 bases and V 6 bases, and 13 bases lay outside the gene matches. The CDR3 covers 15 residues. The CDR3 sequence: CASRRGDSGEGEQFF. In DNA, the CDR3 is TGTGCCAGCAGGCGGGGAGATAGCGGGGAGGGTGAGCAGTTCTTC.

J is TRBJ2-3 and V is TRBV11-1; 7 bases are a match to TRBD2. The CDR3 loop spans 13 amino acids. V lost 5 bases, J lost 5 bases, and 4 bases stayed unmatched. The germline CDR1 and CDR2 sequences are SGHAT and FQDESV (reference sequence). The CDR3 sequence is CASSLGTKDTQYF. CDR3 DNA: TGTGCCAGCAGCCTGGGGACTAAAGATACGCAGTATTTT.

V is TRBV19 and J is TRBJ1-1; D is unclear. CDR3 length: 15 residues. Trimming stripped 3 bases from V and 5 bases from J, with 16 bases between. Germline V gene lookup returns CDR1 LNHDA and CDR2 SQIVND (reference sequence). CDR3 nucleotides: TGTGCCAGTAGTATTATCGTGACCTTGGGAACTGAAGCTTTCTTT. Its translation is CASSIIVTLGTEAFF.

This clone appeared a single time. An end of the junction does not agree with germline; a read error may underlie this. This chain uses TRBV5-4 with TRBJ2-7; TRBD1 is a possible D gene (5 bases). The CDR3 loop spans 14 amino acids. Germline V lookup: CDR1 SGHNT, CDR2 YYREEE (reference sequence). The CDR3 DNA follows: TGTGCCAGCAGCTTACAGGCCCTCTCCAACGAGCAGTACTTC. It is translated as CASSLQALSNEQYF.